This entry describes one T cell receptor (beta chain). The sample is drawn from a study of CD8 T cells in Susac syndrome. A quantity of about 0.5 to 1 ug RNA underwent reverse transcription using random hexamers. A multiplex approach, immunoSEQ multiplex PCR, amplified TCR beta CDR3 across 54 Vbeta and 13 Jbeta. In TCRdb, the immunoSEQ multiplex PCR reads were re-called with MiXCR into one record per CDR3 protein. The sample comprises 300,000 to 350,000 distinct CDR3 sequences, 92% of which are singletons, and about 0.07% rests with the top ten. CD8+ and CD4+ T cells taken from blood had their TCR beta sequenced. The sequenced sample consisted of CD4+ T cells from PBMCs. This receptor was obtained from a human donor with multiple sclerosis.

The CDR3: CASSLYRPGVNTEAFF. The CDR3 bases are TGTGCCAGCAGCTTATATAGGCCAGGGGTGAACACTGAAGCTTTCTTT. The chain links TRBV7-2 to TRBJ1-1; D may be TRBD1 (6 bases). Germline V gene lookup returns CDR1 SGHTA and CDR2 FQGNSA. V gave up 2 bases and J gave up 0 bases, with 13 bases separating them. This CDR3 comprises 16 residues.